A single sample is the source of the 12 T cell receptor beta chains below, sequenced in a study of sequential checkpoint blockade in melanoma. Treatment indicated: randomized to nivolumab then ipilimumab (arm A) or the reverse (arm B). TCRdb's copy holds only in-frame clones and misses some; the assay was immunoSEQ multiplex PCR. The sample has some 11,000 clones; 55% to 70% are singletons. The sequences come from CD8+ T cells sorted from blood (inferred from file names), collected from a patient given nivolumab and ipilimumab in sequence. The source is a human donor with melanoma.

The chain has TRBV27 and TRBJ1-4; 10 nucleotides line up with TRBD1. With V trimmed by 5 bases and J by 7 bases, 10 bases remained unmatched. Germline V gives CDR1 MNHEY, CDR2 SMNVEV (reference sequence). The CDR3 length is 16 residues. The CDR3 DNA sequence: TGTGCCAGCAGTCGACAGGGGGCCCTATTTCCTGAAAAACTGTTTTTT. Amino acid sequence: CASSRQGALFPEKLFF.

In its sample, this clone was seen once. The chain uses TRBV7-8 and TRBJ1-1; 7 bases match TRBD1. The CDR3 runs 16 residues. The germline CDR1 and CDR2 sequences are SGHVS and FQNEAQ. J was trimmed by 1 base and V by 5 bases; bases with no gene match: 10. The CDR3 DNA is TGTGCCAGCAGCCCTTCTCCGGGACAGTGGAACACTGAAGCTTTCTTT. Encoded protein: CASSPSPGQWNTEAFF.

The chain employs TRBV4-3 and TRBJ1-1; D call uncertain. The CDR3 has 13 residues. Trimming pared 1 base from V and 2 bases from J, leaving 5 bases between. Looked up from germline, CDR1 is LGHNA and CDR2 is YSLEER. CDR3 sequence: CASSQGANTEAFF. The CDR3 bases are TGCGCCAGCAGCCAAGGGGCTAACACTGAAGCTTTCTTT.

The chain combines TRBV5-1 with TRBJ1-1; D ambiguous. The CDR3 totals 13 residues. Between the trimmed V and J ends, which lost 3 bases and 7 bases, there was a span of 13 bases. Per germline, CDR1 SGHRS and CDR2 YFSETQ. CDR3 residues: CASSSPPGLEAFF. The CDR3 nucleotides read TGCGCCAGCAGCTCGCCCCCGGGTCTTGAAGCTTTCTTT.

This chain uses TRBV4-3 with TRBJ2-3; no firm D call. Trimming pared 0 bases from V and 4 bases from J, leaving 11 bases between. Per the germline V gene, CDR1 is LGHNA and CDR2 is YSLEER. The CDR3 has 15 residues. The CDR3 DNA follows: TGCGCCAGCAGCCAAGATCCTCTAGAATCAGATACGCAGTATTTT. Its protein is CASSQDPLESDTQYF.

The genes are TRBV15 and TRBJ1-1; 8 bases match TRBD1. V lost 2 bases and J lost 1; bases outside the gene matches: 9. The CDR3 loop spans 17 amino acids. Germline CDR1 and CDR2: LNHNV and YYDKDF (reference sequence). CDR3 protein: CATSRIPGQGANTEAFF. CDR3 bases: TGTGCCACCAGCAGAATCCCCGGACAGGGAGCGAACACTGAAGCTTTCTTT.

This clone was observed a few times. The CDR3 bases are TGTGCCAGCATGAAAACAGGGACCCCCGAGCAGTACTTC. Translating gives CASMKTGTPEQYF. The gene calls are TRBV6-5 and TRBJ2-7; possibly TRBD1 for D (6 bases). Germline CDR1 reads MNHEY; CDR2 reads SVGAGI. The CDR3 covers 13 residues. V shed 7 bases and J shed 6 bases, with 16 bases lying between them.

This sequence joins TRBV9 and TRBJ1-1; TRBD1 is a possible D gene (5 bases). V was shortened by 0 bases and J by 3 bases, with 6 bases between the two germline ends. The CDR3 spans 13 residues. Germline-derived CDR1 and CDR2 are SGDLS and YYNGEE. The CDR3 spells CASSVGGDTEAFF. The CDR3 DNA is TGTGCCAGCAGCGTAGGGGGGGACACTGAAGCTTTCTTT.

This clone was counted only a few times. The chain joins TRBV11-2 to TRBJ2-7; a possible D gene is TRBD1 (5 bases). Germline CDR1 SGHAT, CDR2 FQNNGV. This CDR3 is built from 13 residues. Trimming pared 4 bases from V and 3 bases from J, leaving 10 bases between. CDR3 loop: CASSSPQGYEQYF. The CDR3 DNA reads as TGTGCCAGCAGCTCCCCCCAGGGCTACGAGCAGTACTTC.

The chain joins TRBV27 to TRBJ1-2, with TRBD1 matching over 11 bases. Germline V gene lookup returns CDR1 MNHEY and CDR2 SMNVEV (reference sequence). J was trimmed by 7 bases and V by 6 bases; bases with no gene match: 13. The CDR3 is 16 amino acids. The CDR3 is CASSPGTGGVRGGYTF. The CDR3 DNA reads as TGTGCCAGCAGCCCCGGGACAGGGGGGGTTAGAGGTGGCTACACCTTC.

The V and J genes are TRBV7-3 and TRBJ2-1, with TRBD2 identical over 9 bases. V was clipped by 2 bases and J by 9 bases; unmatched bases: 2. Germline lookup yields CDR1 SGHTA and CDR2 FQGTGA. This CDR3 has 13 amino acids. CDR3 sequence: CASSLASGIEQFF. The CDR3 DNA sequence: TGTGCCAGCAGCTTAGCTAGCGGGATTGAGCAGTTCTTC.

The chain recombines TRBV15 with TRBJ1-5; D not certain. The length of the CDR3 is 18 residues. Germline lookup yields CDR1 LNHNV and CDR2 YYDKDF (reference sequence). The V and J ends lost 1 base and 2 bases respectively, with 18 bases between them. CDR3: CATSRASNTGIGNQPQHF. The CDR3 DNA reads TGTGCCACCAGCAGAGCCTCTAACACGGGGATCGGCAATCAGCCCCAGCATTTT.